This T cell receptor beta chain originates from a study of cytomegalovirus exposure and HLA in healthy donors. Study findings and constraints: Using the classifier, cytomegalovirus status was reportedly diagnosed with high specificity and sensitivity. The listing of about 150 TCR beta chains classed them as cytomegalovirus-associated. V- and J-gene trimming of TCR beta was linked (in a later analysis) to a missense DCLRE1C variant.

Trimming at V came to 7 bases and at J to 7 bases, leaving 6 bases not matched to a gene. The CDR3 spans 14 residues. The germline V gene encodes CDR1 MNHNY and CDR2 SVGAGI (reference sequence). Vbeta (60) and Jbeta (13) primers were used in the PCR. The data were produced by immunoSEQ multiplex PCR, yet TCRdb's version contains in-frame clones alone and is incomplete. The table has 98,000 or so clones, under 85% seen once. A word on this clone: Its antigen is currently unknown.

Sequencing used PBMCs. V is TRBV6-6 and J is TRBJ2-2; TRBD2 agrees at 10 bases. This TCR derives from a man aged 40-49 years in good health and CMV-seronegative. CDR3 residues: CASNSGLAFGELFF. The CDR3 nucleotides are TGTGCCAGCAACTCGGGACTAGCGTTCGGGGAGCTGTTTTTT.